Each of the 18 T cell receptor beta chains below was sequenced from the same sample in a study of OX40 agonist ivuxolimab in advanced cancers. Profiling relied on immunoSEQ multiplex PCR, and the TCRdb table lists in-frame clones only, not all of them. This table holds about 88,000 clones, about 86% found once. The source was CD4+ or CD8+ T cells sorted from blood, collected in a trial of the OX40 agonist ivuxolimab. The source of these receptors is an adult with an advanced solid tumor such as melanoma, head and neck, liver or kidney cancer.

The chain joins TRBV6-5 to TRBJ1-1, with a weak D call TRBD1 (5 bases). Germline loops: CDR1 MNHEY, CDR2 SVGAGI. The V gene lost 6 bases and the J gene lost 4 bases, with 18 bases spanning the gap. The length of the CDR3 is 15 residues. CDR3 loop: CASRGTAIRTTEAFF. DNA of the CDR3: TGTGCCAGCAGGGGGACTGCAATTAGGACCACTGAAGCTTTCTTT.

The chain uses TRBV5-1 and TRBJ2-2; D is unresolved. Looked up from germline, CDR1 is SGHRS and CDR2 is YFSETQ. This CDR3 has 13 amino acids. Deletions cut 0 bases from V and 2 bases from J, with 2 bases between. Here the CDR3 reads CASSLANTGELFF. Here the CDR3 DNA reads TGCGCCAGCAGCTTGGCAAACACCGGGGAGCTGTTTTTT.

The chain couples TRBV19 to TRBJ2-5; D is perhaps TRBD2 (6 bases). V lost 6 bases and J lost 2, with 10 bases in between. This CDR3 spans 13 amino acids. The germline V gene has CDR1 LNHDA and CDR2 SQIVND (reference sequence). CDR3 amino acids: CASRLRGQETQYF. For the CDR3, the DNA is TGTGCCAGTAGGTTGCGGGGTCAAGAGACCCAGTACTTC.

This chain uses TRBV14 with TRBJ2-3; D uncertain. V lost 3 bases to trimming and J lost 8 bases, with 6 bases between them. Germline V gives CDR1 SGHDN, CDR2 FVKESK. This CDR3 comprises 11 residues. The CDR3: CASSHGVTQYF. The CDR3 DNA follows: TGTGCCAGCAGCCATGGGGTTACGCAGTATTTT.

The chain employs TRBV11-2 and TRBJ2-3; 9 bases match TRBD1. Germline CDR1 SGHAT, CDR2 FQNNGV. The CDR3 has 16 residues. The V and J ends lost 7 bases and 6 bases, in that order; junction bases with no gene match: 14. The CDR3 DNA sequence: TGTGCCAGCACCGACAGAACCGGGACAGGGAAGGATACGCAGTATTTT. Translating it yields CASTDRTGTGKDTQYF.

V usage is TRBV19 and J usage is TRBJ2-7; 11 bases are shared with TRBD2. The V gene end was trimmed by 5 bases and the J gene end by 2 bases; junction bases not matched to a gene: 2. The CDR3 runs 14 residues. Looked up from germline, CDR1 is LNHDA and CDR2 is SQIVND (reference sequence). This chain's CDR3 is CASSFSGRAYEQYF. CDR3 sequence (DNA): TGTGCCAGTAGTTTTAGCGGGAGGGCCTACGAGCAGTACTTC.

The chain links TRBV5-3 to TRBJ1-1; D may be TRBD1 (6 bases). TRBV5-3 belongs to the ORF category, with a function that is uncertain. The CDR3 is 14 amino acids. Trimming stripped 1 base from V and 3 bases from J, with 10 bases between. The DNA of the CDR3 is TGTGCCAGAAGCTTGAACAGGGCGGACACTGAAGCTTTCTTT. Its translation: CARSLNRADTEAFF.

Here the CDR3 DNA reads TGTGCCAGCAGCCCCCGTGAGGGCGGGGGGCCCCGAGAGACCCAGTACTTC. Its protein is CASSPREGGGPRETQYF. V gene TRBV5-8 combines with J gene TRBJ2-5; 8 positions agree with TRBD2. J gave up 4 bases and V 4 bases, and 15 bases lay outside the gene matches. Germline assignment: CDR1 SGHTS and CDR2 YDEGEE. This CDR3 spans 17 amino acids.

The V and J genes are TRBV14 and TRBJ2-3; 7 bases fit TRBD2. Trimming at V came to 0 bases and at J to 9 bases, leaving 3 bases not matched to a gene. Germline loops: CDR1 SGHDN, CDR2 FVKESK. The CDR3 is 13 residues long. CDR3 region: CASSQDWEGTQYF. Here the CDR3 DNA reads TGTGCCAGCAGCCAAGATTGGGAGGGAACGCAGTATTTT.

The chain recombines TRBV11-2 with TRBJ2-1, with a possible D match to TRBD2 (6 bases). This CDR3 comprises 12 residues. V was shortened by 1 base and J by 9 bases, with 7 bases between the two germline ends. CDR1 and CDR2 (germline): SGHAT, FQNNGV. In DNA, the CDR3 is TGTGCCAGCAGCTTAGCGGGGGTTGAGCAGTTCTTC. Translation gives CASSLAGVEQFF. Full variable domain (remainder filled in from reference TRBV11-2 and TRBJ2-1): EAGVAQSPRYKIIEKRQSVAFWCNPISGHATLYWYQQILGQGPKLLIQFQNNGVVDDSQLPKDRFSAERLKGVDSTLKIQPAKLEDSAVYLCASSLAGVEQFFGPGTRLTVL.

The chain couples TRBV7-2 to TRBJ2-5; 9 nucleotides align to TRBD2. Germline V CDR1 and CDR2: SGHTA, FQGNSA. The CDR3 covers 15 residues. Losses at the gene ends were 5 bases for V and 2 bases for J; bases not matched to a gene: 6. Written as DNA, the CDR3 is TGTGCCAGCAGCACATATAGCGGGGGACAAGAGACCCAGTACTTC. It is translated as CASSTYSGGQETQYF.

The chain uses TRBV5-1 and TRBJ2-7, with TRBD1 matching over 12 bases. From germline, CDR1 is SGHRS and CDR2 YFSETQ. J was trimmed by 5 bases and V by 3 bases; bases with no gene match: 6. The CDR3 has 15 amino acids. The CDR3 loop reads CASSSTGQGAHEQYF. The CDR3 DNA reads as TGCGCCAGCAGCTCCACGGGACAGGGGGCCCACGAGCAGTACTTC.

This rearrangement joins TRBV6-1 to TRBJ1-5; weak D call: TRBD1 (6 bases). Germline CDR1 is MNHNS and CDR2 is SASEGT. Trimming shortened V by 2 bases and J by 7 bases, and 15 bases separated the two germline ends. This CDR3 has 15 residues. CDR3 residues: CASSEWTVNRQPQHF. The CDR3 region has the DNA TGTGCCAGCAGTGAATGGACAGTCAATAGACAGCCCCAGCATTTT.

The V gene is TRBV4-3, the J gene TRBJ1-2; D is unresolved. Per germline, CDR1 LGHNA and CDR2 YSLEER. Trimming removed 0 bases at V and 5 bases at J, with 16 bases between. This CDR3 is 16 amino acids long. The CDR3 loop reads CASSQEAVRAGYGYTF. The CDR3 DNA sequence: TGCGCCAGCAGCCAAGAGGCCGTTAGGGCCGGATATGGCTACACCTTC.

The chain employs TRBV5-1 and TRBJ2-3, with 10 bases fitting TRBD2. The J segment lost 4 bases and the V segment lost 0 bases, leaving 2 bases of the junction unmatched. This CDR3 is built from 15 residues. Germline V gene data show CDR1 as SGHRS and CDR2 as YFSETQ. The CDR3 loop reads CASSLGAGGPDTQYF. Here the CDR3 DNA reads TGCGCCAGCAGCTTGGGAGCGGGGGGGCCAGATACGCAGTATTTT.

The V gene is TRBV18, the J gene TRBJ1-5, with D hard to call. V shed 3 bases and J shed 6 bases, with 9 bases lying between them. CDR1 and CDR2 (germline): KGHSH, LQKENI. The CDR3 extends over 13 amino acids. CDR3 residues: CASSPTDTQPQHF. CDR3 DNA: TGTGCCAGCTCACCCACAGATACTCAGCCCCAGCATTTT.

In nucleotides, the CDR3 is TGTGCCAGCAGTTACTCTTCCGCCACAGGGGCGGGAAAACTGTTTTTT. As protein: CASSYSSATGAGKLFF. The chain joins TRBV6-5 to TRBJ1-4; 7 nucleotides match TRBD1. The CDR3 length is 16 residues. Germline values: CDR1 MNHEY, CDR2 SVGAGI. Losses at the gene ends were 0 bases for V and 10 bases for J; bases not matched to a gene: 11.

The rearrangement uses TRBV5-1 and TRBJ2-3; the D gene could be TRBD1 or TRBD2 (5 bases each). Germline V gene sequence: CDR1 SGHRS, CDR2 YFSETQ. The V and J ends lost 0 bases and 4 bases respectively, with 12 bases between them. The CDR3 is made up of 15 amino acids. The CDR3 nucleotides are TGCGCCAGCAGCTTGGGGGACCCCTGGGCAGATACGCAGTATTTT. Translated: CASSLGDPWADTQYF.